The following is a TCR beta chain sequence with its context. Its antigen is unidentified. Germline is not matched at one junction end, which may reflect a read error. TCRdb's copy holds only in-frame clones and misses some; the assay was immunoSEQ multiplex PCR. The sample records some 97,000 clones, 82% being singletons. PCR or immunohistochemistry showed mismatch repair deficiency in every enrolled patient. The TCR-sequenced patients were three responders to pembrolizumab. Germline-derived CDR1 and CDR2 are LNHDA and SQIVND (reference sequence). The CDR3 runs to 13 residues. This specimen comes from a study of PD-1 blockade in mismatch repair-deficient tumors. As for the study in general: Enrolled about 2012-2016, patients had progressing, pretreated mismatch repair-deficient cancers of 12 types.

Regarding the study as a whole: After pembrolizumab, tumor-resident clones rose rapidly, then generally contracted before radiologic responses.

The TCR was taken from an adult with mismatch repair-deficient cancer. V and J are TRBV19 and TRBJ2-5; 9 bases are shared with TRBD2. The material sequenced was peripheral blood, taken approximately 8 months after starting pembrolizumab. For the CDR3, the DNA is TGTGCCAGCATTAGCGGGGGCCAAAAGACCCAGTACTTC. Translated: CASISGGQKTQYF.